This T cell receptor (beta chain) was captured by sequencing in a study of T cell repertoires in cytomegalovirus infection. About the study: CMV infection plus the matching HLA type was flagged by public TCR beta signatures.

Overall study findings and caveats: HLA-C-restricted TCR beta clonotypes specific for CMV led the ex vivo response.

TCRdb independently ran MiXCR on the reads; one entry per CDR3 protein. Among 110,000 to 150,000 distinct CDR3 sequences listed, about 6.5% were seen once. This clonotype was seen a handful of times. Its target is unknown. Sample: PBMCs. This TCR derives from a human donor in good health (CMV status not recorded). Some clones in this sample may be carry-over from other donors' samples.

The CDR3: CASSLPGGNEQFF. The CDR3 DNA is TGTGCCAGCAGCTTGCCCGGGGGCAATGAGCAGTTCTTC. This rearrangement joins TRBV5-5 to TRBJ2-1; D may be TRBD2 (6 bases). V lost 1 base to trimming and J lost 6 bases, with 8 bases between them. Germline lookup yields CDR1 SGHKS and CDR2 YYEKEE (reference sequence). This CDR3 contains 13 residues. Full variable domain (missing parts from reference TRBV5-5 and TRBJ2-1): DAGVTQSPTHLIKTRGQQVTLRCSPISGHKSVSWYQQVLGQGPQFIFQYYEKEERGRGNFPDRFSARQFPNYSSELNVNALLLGDSALYLCASSLPGGNEQFFGPGTRLTVL.